The sequence of this T cell receptor (beta chain) was determined in a study of beta chain features in type 1 diabetes. Study-level results: People with Type 1 diabetes carried modestly yet significantly shorter TCRB CDR3s in all four CD4+ subsets. Amplification by PCR could prefer shorter templates, with the same effect in patients and controls.

The sequenced template was cDNA made from the entire isolated RNA. The data were produced by immunoSEQ multiplex PCR, yet TCRdb's version contains in-frame clones alone and is incomplete. The sample has about 150,000 clones, over 8.5% seen once. The V end was cut by 0 bases, the J end by 5 bases, with 16 bases between. The germline V gene encodes CDR1 SGHDT and CDR2 YYEEEE. The CDR3 runs 16 residues. This clone was found a few times. Its antigen is undetermined. The TCR was taken from a young man in good health. The source material was central memory CD4+ T cells from blood. The J gene is TRBJ2-3, the V gene TRBV5-6; perhaps TRBD1 as D (6 bases). This CDR3 reads CASSLVGQGRGDTQYF. The CDR3 nucleotides read TGTGCCAGCAGCTTGGTGGGCCAGGGGCGAGGAGATACGCAGTATTTT.